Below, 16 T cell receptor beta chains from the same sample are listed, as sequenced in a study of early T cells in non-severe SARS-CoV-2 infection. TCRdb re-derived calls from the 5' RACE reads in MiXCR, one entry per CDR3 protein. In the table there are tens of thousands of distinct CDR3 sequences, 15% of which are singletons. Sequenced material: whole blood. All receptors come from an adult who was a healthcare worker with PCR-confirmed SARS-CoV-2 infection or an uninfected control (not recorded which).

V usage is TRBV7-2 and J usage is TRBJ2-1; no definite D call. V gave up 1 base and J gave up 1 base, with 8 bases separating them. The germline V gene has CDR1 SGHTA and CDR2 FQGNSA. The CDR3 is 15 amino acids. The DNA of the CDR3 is TGTGCCAGCAGCTTAGGGTCTGATTCCTACAATGAGCAGTTCTTC. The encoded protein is CASSLGSDSYNEQFF.

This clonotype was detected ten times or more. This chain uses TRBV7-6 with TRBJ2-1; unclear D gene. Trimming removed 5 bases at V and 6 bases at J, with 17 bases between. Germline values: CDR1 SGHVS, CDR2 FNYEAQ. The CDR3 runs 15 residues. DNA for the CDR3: TGTGCCAGCAGCCAGTATCACGGATCCCGCAATGAGCAGTTCTTC. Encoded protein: CASSQYHGSRNEQFF.

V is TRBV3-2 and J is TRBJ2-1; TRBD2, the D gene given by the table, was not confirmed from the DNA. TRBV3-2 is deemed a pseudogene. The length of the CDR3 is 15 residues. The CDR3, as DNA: TGTGCCAGCAGCCAAGATCAAGGAGGGTACAATGAGCAGTTCTTC. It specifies CASSQDQGGYNEQFF.

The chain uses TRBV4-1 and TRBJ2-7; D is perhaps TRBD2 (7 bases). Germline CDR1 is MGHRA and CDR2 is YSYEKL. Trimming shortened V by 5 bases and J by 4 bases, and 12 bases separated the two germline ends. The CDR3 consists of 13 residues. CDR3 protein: CASSSGGRYEQYF. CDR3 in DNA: TGCGCCAGCAGCTCCGGGGGGCGGTACGAGCAGTACTTC.

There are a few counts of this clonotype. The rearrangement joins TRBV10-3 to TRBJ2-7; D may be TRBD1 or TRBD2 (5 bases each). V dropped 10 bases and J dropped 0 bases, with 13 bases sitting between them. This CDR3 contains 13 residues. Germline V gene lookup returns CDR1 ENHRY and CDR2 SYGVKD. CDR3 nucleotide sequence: TGTGCCACCTGGGACGGCGACTCCTACGAGCAGTACTTC. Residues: CATWDGDSYEQYF.

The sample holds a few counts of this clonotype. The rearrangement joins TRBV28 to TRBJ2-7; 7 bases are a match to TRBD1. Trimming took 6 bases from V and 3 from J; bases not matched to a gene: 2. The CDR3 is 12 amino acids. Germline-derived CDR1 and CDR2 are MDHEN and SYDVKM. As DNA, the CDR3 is TGTGCCAGCAGACGGGACAGCTACGAGCAGTACTTC. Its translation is CASRRDSYEQYF.

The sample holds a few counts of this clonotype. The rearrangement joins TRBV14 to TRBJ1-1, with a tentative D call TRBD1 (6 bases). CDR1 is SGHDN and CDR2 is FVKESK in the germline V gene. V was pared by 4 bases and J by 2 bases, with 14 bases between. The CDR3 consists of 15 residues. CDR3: CASSLTRGPNTEAFF. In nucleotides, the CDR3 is TGTGCCAGCAGCCTCACCAGGGGCCCTAACACTGAAGCTTTCTTT.

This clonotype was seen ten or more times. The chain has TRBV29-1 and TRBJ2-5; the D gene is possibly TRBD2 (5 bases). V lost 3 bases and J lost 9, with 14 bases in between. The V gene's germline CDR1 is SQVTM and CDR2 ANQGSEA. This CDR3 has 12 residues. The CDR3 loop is CSVESSGLAQYF. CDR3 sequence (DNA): TGCAGCGTTGAGTCGAGCGGTTTGGCCCAGTACTTC. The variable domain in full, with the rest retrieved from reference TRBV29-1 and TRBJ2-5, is SAVISQKPSRDICQRGTSLTIQCQVDSQVTMMFWYRQQPGQSLTLIATANQGSEATYESGFVIDKFPISRPNLTFSTLTVSNMSPEDSSIYLCSVESSGLAQYFGPGTRLLVL.

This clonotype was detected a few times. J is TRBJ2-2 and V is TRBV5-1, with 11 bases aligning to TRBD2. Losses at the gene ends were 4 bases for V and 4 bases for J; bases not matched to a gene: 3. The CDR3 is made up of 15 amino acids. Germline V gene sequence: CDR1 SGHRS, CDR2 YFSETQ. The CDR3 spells CASSGSGRATGELFF. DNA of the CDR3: TGCGCCAGCAGCGGTAGCGGGAGGGCCACCGGGGAGCTGTTTTTT. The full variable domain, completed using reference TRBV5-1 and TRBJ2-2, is KAGVTQTPRYLIKTRGQQVTLSCSPISGHRSVSWYQQTPGQGLQFLFEYFSETQRNKGNFPGRFSGRQFSNSRSEMNVSTLELGDSALYLCASSGSGRATGELFFGEGSRLTVL.

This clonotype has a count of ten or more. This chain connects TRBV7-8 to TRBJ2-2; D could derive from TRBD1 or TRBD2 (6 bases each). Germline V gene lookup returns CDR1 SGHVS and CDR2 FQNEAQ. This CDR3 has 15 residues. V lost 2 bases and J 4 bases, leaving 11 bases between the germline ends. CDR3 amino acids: CASSLPGAVTGELFF. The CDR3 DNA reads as TGTGCCAGCAGCTTACCGGGGGCGGTCACCGGGGAGCTGTTTTTT.

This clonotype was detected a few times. As DNA, the CDR3 is TGCGCCAGCAGCCAAGGCCCAGGGGGCAAGCAGTACTTC. Translating it yields CASSQGPGGKQYF. The rearrangement links TRBV4-1 to TRBJ2-7; 8 bases match TRBD1. V lost 1 base to trimming and J lost 8 bases; unmatched junction nucleotides: 4. Germline assignment: CDR1 MGHRA and CDR2 YSYEKL. This CDR3 comprises 13 residues.

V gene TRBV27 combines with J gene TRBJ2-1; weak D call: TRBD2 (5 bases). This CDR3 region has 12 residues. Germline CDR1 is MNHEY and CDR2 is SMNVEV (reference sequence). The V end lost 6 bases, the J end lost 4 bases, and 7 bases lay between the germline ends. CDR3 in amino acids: CASRRDYNEQFF. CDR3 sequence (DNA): TGTGCCAGCAGACGGGATTACAATGAGCAGTTCTTC.

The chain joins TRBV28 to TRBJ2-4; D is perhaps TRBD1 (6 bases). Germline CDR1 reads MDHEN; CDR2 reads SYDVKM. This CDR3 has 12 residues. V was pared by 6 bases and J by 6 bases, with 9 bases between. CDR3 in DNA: TGTGCCAGCAGGTCACAGGGAAACATTCAGTACTTC. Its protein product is CASRSQGNIQYF.

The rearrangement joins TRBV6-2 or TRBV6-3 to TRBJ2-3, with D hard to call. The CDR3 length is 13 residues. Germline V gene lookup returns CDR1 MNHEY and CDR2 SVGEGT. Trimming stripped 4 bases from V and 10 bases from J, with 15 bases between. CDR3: CASSSTQIGPQYF. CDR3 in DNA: TGTGCCAGCAGTTCCACCCAAATAGGGCCGCAGTATTTT.

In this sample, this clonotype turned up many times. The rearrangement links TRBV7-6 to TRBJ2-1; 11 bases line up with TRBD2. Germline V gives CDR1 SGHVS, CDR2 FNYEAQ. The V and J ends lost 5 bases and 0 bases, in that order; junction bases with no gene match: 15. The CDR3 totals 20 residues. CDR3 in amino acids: CASSLRLAGLQLSSYNEQFF. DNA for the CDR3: TGTGCCAGCAGCCTCCGACTAGCGGGGCTCCAGTTAAGCTCCTACAATGAGCAGTTCTTC. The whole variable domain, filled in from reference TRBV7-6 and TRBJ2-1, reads GAGVSQSPRYKVTKRGQDVALRCDPISGHVSLYWYRQALGQGPEFLTYFNYEAQQDKSGLPNDRFSAERPEGSISTLTIQRTEQRDSAMYRCASSLRLAGLQLSSYNEQFFGPGTRLTVL.

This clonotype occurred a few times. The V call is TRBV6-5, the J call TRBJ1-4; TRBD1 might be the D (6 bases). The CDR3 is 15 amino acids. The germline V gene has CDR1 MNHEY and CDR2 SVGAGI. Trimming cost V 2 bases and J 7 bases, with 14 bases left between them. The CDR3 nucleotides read TGTGCCAGCAGTTACAGCGGGACATCGGGTGAAAAACTGTTTTTT. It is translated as CASSYSGTSGEKLFF.